This TCR beta chain was sequenced for a study of kidney transplant recipient with SARS-CoV-2 infection. TCRdb redid the calling of the reads with MiXCR, one entry per CDR3 protein. The top ten clones hold less than 8.5% of a sample with 200,000 to 300,000 distinct CDR3 sequences, around 30% of them seen once. The sample holds many counts of this clonotype. The germline CDR1 and CDR2 sequences are LNHDA and SQIVND (reference sequence). V shed 6 bases, J shed 2 bases, and the junction held 9 bases outside the gene matches. The CDR3 length is 15 residues. The receptor comes from a young adult male patient who had COVID-19 and was a kidney transplant recipient. The graft donor may have contributed some T cells. The sample consisted of a blood sample, taken at baseline and between days 110 and 120 from a kidney transplant recipient. The chain is built from TRBV19 and TRBJ2-5; 7 bases match TRBD1. The CDR3 DNA sequence: TGTGCCAGTAGCTCCTTAGGGGGACAGCAAGAGACCCAGTACTTC. Encoded protein: CASSSLGGQQETQYF.